Shown below are 23 T cell receptor beta chains from a single sample sequenced in a study of T cells after yellow fever vaccination. A single record per CDR3 protein comes from TCRdb applying MiXCR to the 5' RACE reads. Of roughly 62,000 distinct CDR3 sequences in the sample, roughly 6.9% were seen once. This specimen was CD8+ T cells sorted from PBMCs, taken on the day of the first yellow fever vaccination. These receptors all come from a man younger than 35 who received the YFV17D yellow fever vaccine.

This clonotype was detected ten times or more. The chain links TRBV4-2 to TRBJ1-3; D possibly corresponds to TRBD1 (6 bases). Trimming took off 2 bases at V and 5 bases at J, with 19 bases between the two ends. This CDR3 is built from 17 residues. From germline, CDR1 is LGHNA and CDR2 YNFKEQ. CDR3 bases: TGTGCCAGCAGCCAAAACCCGGCAGGGGTAAACAGAAACACCATATATTTT. Protein product: CASSQNPAGVNRNTIYF.

In this sample, this clonotype turned up a few times. V usage is TRBV2 and J usage is TRBJ2-3; TRBD2 agrees at 16 bases. The length of the CDR3 is 16 residues. Germline CDR1 SNHLY, CDR2 FYNNEI. Unmatched junction bases numbered 4, after V lost 4 bases and J lost 6 bases. CDR3 in DNA: TGTGCCAGCAGTGTGGGACTAGCGGGGGGGCGTGATACGCAGTATTTT. Protein product: CASSVGLAGGRDTQYF.

This clonotype has just a few counts. The rearrangement joins TRBV11-1 to TRBJ2-1; D may match TRBD1 or TRBD2 (5 bases each). The germline CDR1 and CDR2 sequences are SGHAT and FQDESV (reference sequence). Trimming took off 5 bases at V and 0 bases at J, with 20 bases between the two ends. The CDR3 has 18 residues. The CDR3 reads CASSPSLRGPGSYNEQFF. The CDR3 DNA reads as TGTGCCAGCAGCCCAAGCCTACGGGGACCCGGCTCCTACAATGAGCAGTTCTTC. The entire variable domain, with the rest obtained from reference TRBV11-1 and TRBJ2-1, is as follows: EAEVAQSPRYKITEKSQAVAFWCDPISGHATLYWYRQILGQGPELLVQFQDESVVDDSQLPKDRFSAERLKGVDSTLKIQPAELGDSAMYLCASSPSLRGPGSYNEQFFGPGTRLTVL.

This clonotype came up many times. The rearrangement joins TRBV12-3 or TRBV12-4 to TRBJ1-2; D possibly corresponds to TRBD1 (6 bases). Trimming removed 7 bases from V and 4 bases from J, with 10 bases in between. The CDR3 runs to 12 residues. CDR3 protein: CASTTGFYGYTF. The CDR3 nucleotides are TGTGCCAGCACAACAGGGTTCTATGGCTACACCTTC.

This clonotype occurred a few times. This chain uses TRBV7-9 with TRBJ2-5; 8 bases match TRBD1. Germline values: CDR1 SEHNR, CDR2 FQNEAQ (reference sequence). V gave up 5 bases and J gave up 4 bases; unmatched junction bases: 9. The CDR3 totals 15 residues. Here the CDR3 reads CASSVWRQGRETQYF. CDR3 DNA: TGTGCCAGCAGCGTGTGGAGACAGGGGAGAGAGACCCAGTACTTC.

This clonotype was observed many times. CDR3 sequence: CASSMGLATEQFF. The CDR3 DNA reads as TGTGCCAGCAGCATGGGACTAGCTACGGAGCAGTTCTTC. This sequence joins TRBV7-3 and TRBJ2-1; 9 bases fit TRBD2. This CDR3 contains 13 residues. Germline CDR1 is SGHTA and CDR2 is FQGTGA. V gave up 5 bases and J gave up 10 bases; unmatched junction bases: 6.

This clonotype was detected ten times or more. This chain uses TRBV2 with TRBJ1-1, with D perhaps TRBD1 (5 bases). There are 13 residues in the CDR3. Trimming pared 8 bases from V and 1 base from J, leaving 11 bases between. The germline gives CDR1 SNHLY, CDR2 FYNNEI. CDR3 DNA sequence: TGTGCCAGCCGAAACGGGGCGAACACTGAAGCTTTCTTT. Translating gives CASRNGANTEAFF.

There are a few counts of this clonotype. The rearrangement joins TRBV13 to TRBJ1-2; D is unresolved. This CDR3 is built from 12 residues. V was clipped by 4 bases and J by 6 bases, with 9 bases between them. Germline V gene sequence: CDR1 PRHDT, CDR2 FYEKMQ (reference sequence). The CDR3 DNA sequence: TGTGCCAGCAGCTCCCAACCTCATGGCTACACCTTC. Its translation: CASSSQPHGYTF.

The sample holds a few counts of this clonotype. The chain combines TRBV5-5 with TRBJ2-1, with 11 bases matching TRBD1. The CDR3 has 16 amino acids. Germline V gene lookup returns CDR1 SGHKS and CDR2 YYEKEE (reference sequence). Losses at the gene ends were 5 bases for V and 1 base for J; bases not matched to a gene: 5. The CDR3 reads CASRRRDRGSYNEQFF. For the CDR3, the DNA is TGTGCCAGCAGGCGCCGGGACAGGGGGTCCTACAATGAGCAGTTCTTC. The whole variable domain, remainder taken from reference TRBV5-5 and TRBJ2-1, is DAGVTQSPTHLIKTRGQQVTLRCSPISGHKSVSWYQQVLGQGPQFIFQYYEKEERGRGNFPDRFSARQFPNYSSELNVNALLLGDSALYLCASRRRDRGSYNEQFFGPGTRLTVL.

This clonotype was seen only a few times. The chain combines TRBV27 with TRBJ2-7; 7 bases fit TRBD2. The trim removed 3 bases at V and 3 bases at J, leaving 5 bases unmatched. Germline V gene sequence: CDR1 MNHEY, CDR2 SMNVEV (reference sequence). CDR3 length equals 14 residues. For the CDR3, the DNA is TGTGCCAGCAGTTTCTTAACGGGAGGCTACGAGCAGTACTTC. It translates to CASSFLTGGYEQYF.

This clonotype came up a few times. The DNA for the CDR3 is TGTGCCAGCAGCTCCGGCAGGTCAGATTTTAACTCTGGGGCCAACGTCCTGACTTTC. Residues: CASSSGRSDFNSGANVLTF. This chain links TRBV11-1 with TRBJ2-6; D is unclear. Germline loops: CDR1 SGHAT, CDR2 FQDESV (reference sequence). Trimming took 4 bases from V and 0 from J, leaving 19 bases between them. The CDR3 has 19 amino acids.

The CDR3 region is CASSLAAGKWTEAFF. The CDR3 DNA follows: TGTGCCAGCAGCTTGGCCGCGGGAAAATGGACTGAAGCTTTCTTT. The gene calls are TRBV5-4 and TRBJ1-1; no clear D. V was clipped by 0 bases and J by 5 bases, with 14 bases between them. This CDR3 spans 15 amino acids. Per the germline V gene, CDR1 is SGHNT and CDR2 is YYREEE (reference sequence).

The table lists this clonotype with a few counts. The chain has TRBV29-1 and TRBJ1-1; D gene ambiguous. Germline V lookup: CDR1 SQVTM, CDR2 ANQGSEA. The CDR3 runs 14 residues. V was clipped by 2 bases and J by 0 bases, with 10 bases between them. This chain's CDR3 is CSVEQRGLNTEAFF. In DNA form, the CDR3 reads TGCAGCGTTGAACAGCGCGGGTTGAACACTGAAGCTTTCTTT.

This clonotype was counted a few times. The chain carries TRBV28 and TRBJ2-1; D unclear. The CDR3 spans 13 residues. The germline V and J ends were trimmed by 5 bases and 5 bases, with 10 bases remaining between them. CDR1 is MDHEN, CDR2 SYDVKM, per germline. The CDR3 loop reads CASSLYVDNEQFF. The CDR3 DNA is TGTGCCAGCAGTCTCTATGTGGACAATGAGCAGTTCTTC.

Many counts were recorded for this clonotype. The chain is built from TRBV12-3 or TRBV12-4 and TRBJ2-2, with TRBD1 matching 9 bases. Trimming took 4 bases from V and 5 from J; bases not matched to a gene: 5. CDR3 length: 15 residues. CDR3 nucleotide sequence: TGTGCCAGCAGTTCCCCCGGACAGGGGACCGGGGAGCTGTTTTTT. Translation: CASSSPGQGTGELFF.

This clonotype was seen at least ten times. This rearrangement joins TRBV7-9 to TRBJ1-5; no clear D. Germline V gene sequence: CDR1 SEHNR, CDR2 FQNEAQ (reference sequence). The CDR3 is 14 amino acids. Trimming removed 4 bases at V and 1 base at J, with 8 bases between. The CDR3 region is CASSSIQSNQPQHF. The CDR3 coding sequence is TGTGCCAGCAGCTCAATACAGAGCAATCAGCCCCAGCATTTT.

This sequence joins TRBV7-2 and TRBJ1-2, with a weak D call TRBD1 (6 bases). V was shortened by 3 bases and J by 4 bases, with 12 bases between the two germline ends. From germline, CDR1 is SGHTA and CDR2 FQGNSA. CDR3 length: 14 amino acids. As DNA, the CDR3 is TGTGCCAGCAGCTTTTGGGGGGCCCCCTATGGCTACACCTTC. This sequence encodes CASSFWGAPYGYTF.

In its sample, this clonotype was seen a few times. The chain has TRBV7-9 and TRBJ1-5, with D maybe TRBD1 (6 bases). The V end lost 5 bases, the J end lost 9 bases, and 14 bases lay between the germline ends. There are 13 residues in the CDR3. The germline CDR1 and CDR2 sequences are SEHNR and FQNEAQ (reference sequence). The chain's CDR3 is CASSLGTSRPQHF. The CDR3, as DNA: TGTGCCAGCAGCCTTGGGACATCAAGGCCCCAGCATTTT.

This chain connects TRBV7-2 to TRBJ1-1; TRBD1 might be the D (6 bases). Trimming left V 1 base short and J 3 bases short, with 9 bases between. Germline-derived CDR1 and CDR2 are SGHTA and FQGNSA. There are 14 residues in the CDR3. The CDR3 loop reads CASSLGGGDTEAFF. The CDR3 DNA reads as TGTGCCAGCAGCTTAGGAGGGGGGGACACTGAAGCTTTCTTT.

This chain links TRBV7-9 with TRBJ2-7, with D unresolved. CDR3 size: 14 residues. Trimming took off 2 bases at V and 7 bases at J, with 15 bases between the two ends. The V gene's germline CDR1 is SEHNR and CDR2 FQNEAQ (reference sequence). The CDR3 region is CASSLSGQPGEQYV. For the CDR3, the DNA is TGTGCCAGCAGCTTAAGTGGGCAGCCTGGGGAGCAGTACGTC.

The CDR3 coding sequence is TGTGCCAGCAGCTTGGCGGTAGCGGGAGGCACAGATACGCAGTATTTT. Translation gives CASSLAVAGGTDTQYF. J is TRBJ2-3 and V is TRBV5-4; 9 bases align to TRBD2. Germline V gene data show CDR1 as SGHNT and CDR2 as YYREEE (reference sequence). J lost 1 base, V lost 0 bases, and 3 bases had no gene match. The CDR3 runs 16 residues.

This chain links TRBV5-5 with TRBJ2-1; possibly TRBD2 for D (5 bases). The CDR3 consists of 13 residues. CDR1 and CDR2 (germline): SGHKS, YYEKEE (reference sequence). Trimming removed 0 bases at V and 8 bases at J, with 9 bases between. In nucleotides, the CDR3 is TGTGCCAGCAGCTTGGAGGCGGGCTATGAGCAGTTCTTC. It codes for CASSLEAGYEQFF.

The rearrangement joins TRBV19 to TRBJ2-7; 12 nucleotides match TRBD1. The trim removed 6 bases at V and 2 bases at J, leaving 2 bases unmatched. Per the germline V gene, CDR1 is LNHDA and CDR2 is SQIVND (reference sequence). This CDR3 has 14 residues. In nucleotides, the CDR3 is TGTGCCAGTAGCGGGACAGGGGGCCCCTACGAGCAGTACTTC. This codes for CASSGTGGPYEQYF.